The 16 T cell receptor beta chains presented below share a single source sample, sequenced in a study of response to subunit inactivated influenza vaccine. TCRdb independently ran MiXCR on the RT-PCR reads; one entry per CDR3 protein. Here the sample spans hundreds of thousands of distinct CDR3 sequences, roughly 20% being singletons. This specimen consisted of PBMCs from blood, obtained 21 months after vaccination. The receptors shown here come from a man aged 45 to 70 who received an inactivated influenza vaccine.

The chain has TRBV10-3 and TRBJ2-7; D may correspond to TRBD1 or TRBD2 (6 bases each). There are 14 residues in the CDR3. Germline assignment: CDR1 ENHRY and CDR2 SYGVKD. The ends were cut back, 2 bases at V and 2 bases at J, with 10 bases in the middle. The CDR3 sequence is CAISETGRTYEQYF. CDR3 DNA sequence: TGTGCCATCAGTGAGACAGGGAGGACCTACGAGCAGTACTTC.

This chain connects TRBV6-2 or TRBV6-3 to TRBJ1-1; D ambiguous. In germline, CDR1 is MNHEY, CDR2 SVGEGT. The V gene lost 6 bases and the J gene lost 13 bases, with 18 bases spanning the gap. This CDR3 is 12 amino acids long. The CDR3 spells CASRTRKADFFF. In DNA form, the CDR3 reads TGTGCCAGCAGGACACGAAAGGCCGATTTTTTCTTT.

This clonotype was counted between two and nine times. The chain couples TRBV6-5 to TRBJ1-5; tentatively, D is TRBD1 (5 bases). V lost 7 bases and J 1 base, leaving 14 bases between the germline ends. The CDR3 runs 15 residues. Germline V gene lookup returns CDR1 MNHEY and CDR2 SVGAGI. CDR3 sequence: CASTYTGFSNQPQHF. The CDR3, as DNA: TGTGCCAGCACTTATACAGGCTTCAGCAATCAGCCCCAGCATTTT.

This clonotype showed up just a few times. The genes are TRBV4-3 and TRBJ2-2; D gene uncertain. The CDR3 runs 15 residues. Germline V gene data show CDR1 as LGHNA and CDR2 as YSLEER. Trimming took 0 bases from V and 3 from J, leaving 8 bases between them. The CDR3 DNA follows: TGCGCCAGCAGCCAAGATTTAAGTTACACCGGGGAGCTGTTTTTT. It specifies CASSQDLSYTGELFF.

The table lists this clonotype with a few counts. The rearrangement joins TRBV3-1 to TRBJ1-1; TRBD1 matches 7 bases. This CDR3 spans 15 amino acids. The V and J ends lost 4 bases and 0 bases, in that order; junction bases with no gene match: 5. Germline V CDR1 and CDR2: LGHDT, YNNKEL (reference sequence). The CDR3 region has the DNA TGTGCCAGCAGCCCGACCGGGACAGTGAACACTGAAGCTTTCTTT. Translating it yields CASSPTGTVNTEAFF.

This clonotype was seen more than once but under ten times. V and J are TRBV5-4 and TRBJ1-3; no reliable D call. There are 13 residues in the CDR3. Germline CDR1 is SGHNT and CDR2 is YYREEE (reference sequence). The V end was cut by 2 bases, the J end by 3 bases, with 6 bases between. The DNA of the CDR3 is TGTGCCAGCAGCTTCCAGCATGGAAACACCATATATTTT. This sequence encodes CASSFQHGNTIYF.

This clonotype was recorded a few times. The CDR3 DNA reads as TGTGCCAGCAGCTTAGGAGGGGGCTTGCAGTTCTTC. It yields the protein CASSLGGGLQFF. The chain has TRBV7-2 and TRBJ2-1; the match to TRBD1 covers 7 bases. V lost 1 base and J lost 12; bases outside the gene matches: 3. Germline V lookup: CDR1 SGHTA, CDR2 FQGNSA. The CDR3 consists of 12 residues.

This rearrangement joins TRBV9 to TRBJ1-2; 7 nucleotides align to TRBD1. With V trimmed by 4 bases and J by 8 bases, 8 bases remained unmatched. There are 13 residues in the CDR3. The V gene's germline CDR1 is SGDLS and CDR2 YYNGEE. CDR3 nucleotides: TGTGCCAGCAGCCCATCGACAGGGAACGGCTACACCTTC. It yields the protein CASSPSTGNGYTF.

The chain employs TRBV6-5 and TRBJ2-7; TRBD1 matches 11 bases. The ends lost 0 bases at V and 6 bases at J; junction bases unmatched: 4. From germline, CDR1 is MNHEY and CDR2 SVGAGI. The CDR3 extends over 15 amino acids. The CDR3 nucleotides read TGTGCCAGCAGTTACTCGAAGGGGACAGGGGGCGAGCAGTACTTC. Translating it yields CASSYSKGTGGEQYF.

This clonotype was picked up a small number of times. The chain joins TRBV7-2 to TRBJ1-5; 8 nucleotides line up with TRBD1. J was trimmed by 7 bases and V by 1 base; bases with no gene match: 9. CDR1 is SGHTA and CDR2 is FQGNSA in the germline V gene. CDR3 length: 16 amino acids. CDR3 amino acids: CASSLEDRALRQPQHF. The CDR3 DNA sequence: TGTGCCAGCAGCTTAGAGGACAGGGCTCTGAGGCAGCCCCAGCATTTT.

This clonotype was counted only a few times. The chain links TRBV7-9 to TRBJ1-2, with D possibly TRBD1 on 6 matching bases. This CDR3 is 16 amino acids long. The V and J ends lost 1 base and 4 bases respectively, with 16 bases between them. Germline-derived CDR1 and CDR2 are SEHNR and FQNEAQ (reference sequence). For the CDR3, the DNA is TGTGCCAGCAGCTTAGATGGAACAGGGACATTCTATGGCTACACCTTC. Amino acids: CASSLDGTGTFYGYTF.

The genes are TRBV25-1 and TRBJ1-5, with a weak D call TRBD1 (6 bases). The CDR3 extends over 14 amino acids. The ends were cut back, 2 bases at V and 3 bases at J, with 8 bases in the middle. Germline V lookup: CDR1 MGHDK, CDR2 SYGVNS. CDR3 coding DNA: TGTGCCAGCAGTGAAACAGGGTTCAATCAGCCCCAGCATTTT. As protein: CASSETGFNQPQHF.

This clonotype turned up a few times. The J gene is TRBJ1-2, the V gene TRBV7-2; TRBD1 might be the D (5 bases). CDR3 length: 14 amino acids. The V gene lost 6 bases and the J gene lost 6 bases, with 17 bases spanning the gap. Germline V gene sequence: CDR1 SGHTA, CDR2 FQGNSA. The CDR3 bases are TGTGCCAGCAGTCCCCCAGGGATTGGCAATGGCTACACCTTC. As protein: CASSPPGIGNGYTF. The full variable domain, completed using reference TRBV7-2 and TRBJ1-2, is GAGVSQSPSNKVTEKGKDVELRCDPISGHTALYWYRQSLGQGLEFLIYFQGNSAPDKSGLPSDRFSAERTGGSVSTLTIQRTQQEDSAVYLCASSPPGIGNGYTFGSGTRLTVV.

The V gene is TRBV3-1, the J gene TRBJ2-7, with TRBD1 matching 7 bases. The V gene end was trimmed by 4 bases and the J gene end by 0 bases; junction bases not matched to a gene: 6. The CDR3 has 15 amino acids. In germline, CDR1 is LGHDT, CDR2 YNNKEL (reference sequence). The CDR3 reads CASSRQGVGSYEQYF. The CDR3 bases are TGTGCCAGCAGCCGCCAGGGGGTTGGCTCCTACGAGCAGTACTTC.

This clonotype was counted only a few times. The rearrangement joins TRBV6-2 or TRBV6-3 to TRBJ2-7, with D possibly TRBD1 on 6 matching bases. V was pared by 7 bases and J by 4 bases, with 11 bases between. The CDR3 totals 12 residues. Germline lookup yields CDR1 MNHEY and CDR2 SVGEGT. The CDR3 region is CASNLQGYEQYF. The CDR3 region has the DNA TGTGCCAGCAACCTACAGGGATACGAGCAGTACTTC.

The V gene is TRBV9, the J gene TRBJ1-3, with unresolved D. Germline V gene lookup returns CDR1 SGDLS and CDR2 YYNGEE. The V end was cut by 0 bases, the J end by 9 bases, with 16 bases between. The CDR3 contains 15 residues. This chain's CDR3 is CASSVGDGGSITIYF. The CDR3 bases are TGTGCCAGCAGCGTAGGTGATGGCGGTAGCATCACCATATATTTT.